The 5 T cell receptor beta chains below come from one sample, sequenced in a study of T-cell reconstitution after alpha-beta-depleted transplantation in children. Unique molecular identifiers tagged the TCRbeta library. TCRdb recomputed calls from the PCR reads with MiXCR, one row per CDR3 protein. The data contain about 980,000 distinct CDR3 sequences, 25% to 35% of them seen just once; the ten biggest clones take up roughly 28%. Sequencing was performed on PBMCs, mostly from graft donor cells, taken 360 days after TCRalphabeta/CD19-depleted stem cell transplant. The receptor source for this set is a boy under two years old who had a stem cell transplant for SCID, so the T cells may come from the graft donor.

This clonotype has only a few counts. The chain is built from TRBV5-1 and TRBJ2-5; D is perhaps TRBD1 or TRBD2 (6 bases each). Germline V gives CDR1 SGHRS, CDR2 YFSETQ. Trimming took off 0 bases at V and 2 bases at J, with 14 bases between the two ends. The CDR3 runs to 16 residues. The CDR3, as DNA: TGCGCCAGCAGCTTGGGGGGGGACATTCTGCAAGAGACCCAGTACTTC. It is translated as CASSLGGDILQETQYF.

The genes are TRBV5-5 and TRBJ2-5; D remains unclear. CDR3 length: 15 amino acids. The V end lost 4 bases, the J end lost 1 base, and 14 bases lay between the germline ends. CDR1 SGHKS and CDR2 YYEKEE come from the germline V gene (reference sequence). The CDR3: CASSLGRRVQETQYF. The CDR3 nucleotides are TGTGCCAGCAGCCTCGGACGGAGAGTCCAAGAGACCCAGTACTTC.

This clonotype was seen more than once but under ten times. The chain recombines TRBV11-2 with TRBJ1-2; no clear D gene. V gave up 8 bases and J gave up 2 bases, with 9 bases separating them. Germline CDR1 reads SGHAT; CDR2 reads FQNNGV. This CDR3 has 12 residues. The CDR3 here is CASWTGNYGYTF. CDR3 DNA: TGTGCCAGCTGGACGGGGAACTATGGCTACACCTTC. Together with reference TRBV11-2 and TRBJ1-2, the CDR3 gives the full variable domain: EAGVAQSPRYKIIEKRQSVAFWCNPISGHATLYWYQQILGQGPKLLIQFQNNGVVDDSQLPKDRFSAERLKGVDSTLKIQPAKLEDSAVYLCASWTGNYGYTFGSGTRLTVV.

This chain joins TRBV12-3 or TRBV12-4 and TRBJ1-5, with 7 bases identical to TRBD1. This CDR3 spans 16 amino acids. V lost 6 bases to trimming and J lost 0 bases; unmatched junction nucleotides: 8. This CDR3 reads CASRGQPVYSNQPQHF. Written as DNA, the CDR3 is TGTGCCAGCAGGGGACAGCCCGTTTATAGCAATCAGCCCCAGCATTTT.

This chain uses TRBV7-9 with TRBJ2-5, with a tentative D call TRBD1 (6 bases). Germline V gene data show CDR1 as SEHNR and CDR2 as FQNEAQ (reference sequence). The CDR3 covers 14 residues. Trimming removed 10 bases from V and 0 bases from J, with 15 bases in between. CDR3 DNA sequence: TGTGCCACCATCCGAGGACAGTACCAAGAGACCCAGTACTTC. This encodes CATIRGQYQETQYF.